Shown below are 14 T cell receptor beta chains from a single sample sequenced in a study of shared clonotypes between healthy human individuals. Method: immunoSEQ multiplex PCR; TCRdb's copy keeps in-frame clones and lacks some. This sample has about 600,000 clones, with less than 98% found just once. Sequencing was performed on naive CD4+ T cells sorted from blood. Subset described: CD45RA+ positively selected. The source is a woman aged 25 to 45 in good health.

CDR3 in amino acids: CASSRDSGGGYTF. CDR3 DNA: TGTGCCAGCAGTAGGGACAGTGGGGGTGGCTACACCTTC. V is TRBV6-6 and J is TRBJ1-2; 7 bases line up with TRBD1. In germline, CDR1 is MNHNY, CDR2 SVGAGI (reference sequence). J was trimmed by 7 bases and V by 5 bases; bases with no gene match: 7. The CDR3 contains 13 residues.

The V and J genes are TRBV11-3 and TRBJ2-3, with 8 bases identical to TRBD1. This CDR3 contains 18 residues. The V gene end was trimmed by 4 bases and the J gene end by 2 bases; junction bases not matched to a gene: 14. Germline V CDR1 and CDR2: SGHNT, YENEEA. The CDR3 DNA is TGTGCCAGCAGCTCTGGCAGGGGGCTAATAGCGACCACAGATACGCAGTATTTT. It translates to CASSSGRGLIATTDTQYF.

The rearrangement joins TRBV14 to TRBJ2-3; the D gene could be TRBD1 or TRBD2 (5 bases each). Germline-derived CDR1 and CDR2 are SGHDN and FVKESK. There are 17 residues in the CDR3. Between the trimmed V and J ends, which lost 4 bases and 2 bases, there was a span of 19 bases. CDR3 DNA: TGTGCCAGCAGCCGGACCCGGGACGGTTCACACACAGATACGCAGTATTTT. Protein product: CASSRTRDGSHTDTQYF.

The chain carries TRBV5-1 and TRBJ2-3, with 7 bases identical to TRBD1. CDR3 length: 15 residues. Germline lookup yields CDR1 SGHRS and CDR2 YFSETQ. Losses at the gene ends were 4 bases for V and 4 bases for J; bases not matched to a gene: 9. The CDR3 bases are TGCGCCAGCAGCCCTGACAGGGTCGGGGCAGATACGCAGTATTTT. This codes for CASSPDRVGADTQYF.

This chain uses TRBV7-3 with TRBJ2-1, with TRBD2 matching over 7 bases. This CDR3 is 14 amino acids long. J was trimmed by 5 bases and V by 11 bases; bases with no gene match: 12. Germline assignment: CDR1 SGHTA and CDR2 FQGTGA. CDR3 amino acids: CASRRPSGNNEQFF. CDR3 nucleotide sequence: TGTGCCTCACGCAGGCCTAGCGGAAACAATGAGCAGTTCTTC.

The chain has TRBV7-3 and TRBJ2-3; unclear D gene. V was shortened by 5 bases and J by 0 bases, with 12 bases between the two germline ends. Per germline, CDR1 SGHTA and CDR2 FQGTGA. The CDR3 is made up of 15 amino acids. CDR3 DNA sequence: TGTGCCAGCAGCCCCTCTATGTCCAGCACAGATACGCAGTATTTT. Translating gives CASSPSMSSTDTQYF.

In the case of this clone: The same CDR3 can be traced to other DNA sequences in this sample. V usage is TRBV19 and J usage is TRBJ2-3, with TRBD1 matching over 7 bases. V gave up 5 bases and J gave up 4 bases; unmatched junction bases: 3. The CDR3 extends over 13 amino acids. In germline, CDR1 is LNHDA, CDR2 SQIVND (reference sequence). CDR3 nucleotides: TGTGCCAGTAGTTCTCAGGGGGCAGATACGCAGTATTTT. As protein: CASSSQGADTQYF.

CDR3 nucleotides: TGTGCCAGCAGCGGAGCAAGGAATAATTCACCCCTCCACTTT. Translation gives CASSGARNNSPLHF. This chain joins TRBV11-2 and TRBJ1-6; D remains ambiguous. Trimming cost V 5 bases and J 5 bases, with 10 bases left between them. CDR3 length: 14 amino acids. Germline values: CDR1 SGHAT, CDR2 FQNNGV.

The gene calls are TRBV13 and TRBJ1-1; D remains unclear. Germline V gene data show CDR1 as PRHDT and CDR2 as FYEKMQ (reference sequence). V was pared by 3 bases and J by 0 bases, with 14 bases between. The CDR3 totals 16 residues. The CDR3 loop reads CASSFRTSAMNTEAFF. The CDR3 DNA sequence: TGTGCCAGCAGCTTTAGGACCTCCGCCATGAACACTGAAGCTTTCTTT.

This sequence joins TRBV2 and TRBJ2-5; D remains ambiguous. The CDR3 extends over 14 amino acids. Trimming removed 6 bases from V and 6 bases from J, with 17 bases in between. Looked up from germline, CDR1 is SNHLY and CDR2 is FYNNEI. CDR3 sequence (DNA): TGTGCCAGCAGCGCATACTTCAGCCTGAAGACCCAGTACTTC. Translating it yields CASSAYFSLKTQYF.

This chain joins TRBV18 and TRBJ1-1; TRBD1 matches 7 bases. This CDR3 region has 13 residues. Germline assignment: CDR1 KGHSH and CDR2 LQKENI. The V segment lost 1 base and the J segment 11 bases; nucleotides outside the gene matches: 7. CDR3 in DNA: TGTGCCAGCTCACCACGACCAGACAGGGACGCTTTCTTT. Amino acids: CASSPRPDRDAFF.

Remarks on this clone: The same CDR3 also results from other DNA sequences found in this sample. V usage is TRBV10-3 and J usage is TRBJ1-1, with 7 bases matching TRBD1. The CDR3 contains 13 residues. The J segment lost 3 bases and the V segment lost 4 bases, leaving 2 bases of the junction unmatched. CDR1 is ENHRY, CDR2 SYGVKD, per germline. The CDR3 region has the DNA TGTGCCATCAGTGTCAGGGGGGACACTGAAGCTTTCTTT. The encoded protein is CAISVRGDTEAFF.

The chain carries TRBV7-3 and TRBJ1-1; D unresolved. The CDR3 sequence is 13 residues long. Trimming removed 5 bases at V and 1 base at J, with 8 bases between. CDR1 SGHTA and CDR2 FQGTGA come from the germline V gene. CDR3 nucleotide sequence: TGTGCCAGCAGCCCCGGCCGGAACACTGAAGCTTTCTTT. Translation gives CASSPGRNTEAFF.

The genes are TRBV5-1 and TRBJ2-7; D is undetermined. With 4 bases removed from V and 4 bases from J, the gap between germline ends came to 12 bases. This CDR3 region has 13 residues. Germline V gives CDR1 SGHRS, CDR2 YFSETQ. The CDR3: CASSPAVEYEQYF. CDR3 in DNA: TGCGCCAGCAGCCCCGCGGTAGAATACGAGCAGTACTTC. The complete variable domain, with remaining parts taken from reference TRBV5-1 and TRBJ2-7, reads KAGVTQTPRYLIKTRGQQVTLSCSPISGHRSVSWYQQTPGQGLQFLFEYFSETQRNKGNFPGRFSGRQFSNSRSEMNVSTLELGDSALYLCASSPAVEYEQYFGPGTRLTVT.